Each of the 26 T cell receptor beta chains below was sequenced from the same sample in a study of blood T cells in healthy people across ages. Using a J-beta primer mix together with a sample-barcoded 5' primer, a second PCR was run for roughly 7 to 12 cycles. TCRdb called the 5' RACE reads again in MiXCR, with one record for every CDR3 protein. The table shows 920,000 or so distinct CDR3 sequences, with 40% to 55% occurring only once. Sequenced sample: blood. These receptors came from a woman in her sixties or seventies in good health.

The chain employs TRBV7-8 and TRBJ2-5; 8 bases match TRBD2. Germline loops: CDR1 SGHVS, CDR2 FQNEAQ. V was clipped by 3 bases and J by 4 bases; unmatched bases: 7. This CDR3 is built from 15 residues. The CDR3 region is CASSLSGTRSETQYF. CDR3 sequence (DNA): TGTGCCAGCAGCTTGAGTGGGACTAGATCAGAGACCCAGTACTTC.

This clonotype was counted between two and nine times. This rearrangement joins TRBV5-1 to TRBJ2-1, with 8 bases that match TRBD2. The ends lost 4 bases at V and 2 bases at J; junction bases unmatched: 11. The CDR3 is 17 amino acids. Germline V gives CDR1 SGHRS, CDR2 YFSETQ. The CDR3 nucleotides read TGCGCCAGCAGCAGTGGGTCGGGAGGGTATACCTACAATGAGCAGTTCTTC. Encoded protein: CASSSGSGGYTYNEQFF.

The chain carries TRBV20-1 and TRBJ2-3; 14 bases are shared with TRBD2. CDR1 and CDR2 (germline): DFQATT, SNEGSKA (reference sequence). The CDR3 is made up of 16 amino acids. V trimming: 4 bases; J trimming: 6 bases; junction bases outside the gene matches: 9. This CDR3 reads CSAKRLAGGPVDTQYF. In DNA, the CDR3 is TGCAGTGCTAAAAGACTAGCGGGAGGGCCTGTCGATACGCAGTATTTT.

This chain links TRBV15 with TRBJ2-7; 8 positions agree with TRBD1. Per germline, CDR1 LNHNV and CDR2 YYDKDF (reference sequence). The CDR3 spans 15 residues. J gave up 6 bases and V 1 base, and 8 bases lay outside the gene matches. CDR3 DNA: TGTGCCACCAGCAGAGGCGCGCAGGGGGCCTGCGAGCAGTACTTC. Its translation is CATSRGAQGACEQYF. Drawing the rest from reference TRBV15 and TRBJ2-7, the complete variable domain is DAMVIQNPRYQVTQFGKPVTLSCSQTLNHNVMYWYQQKSSQAPKLLFHYYDKDFNNEADTPDNFQSRRPNTSFCFLDIRSPGLGDTAMYLCATSRGAQGACEQYFGPGTRLTVT.

The chain joins TRBV6-5 to TRBJ1-2; D call uncertain. Trimming removed 4 bases from V and 8 bases from J, with 17 bases in between. The CDR3 extends over 14 amino acids. The germline V gene encodes CDR1 MNHEY and CDR2 SVGAGI. DNA of the CDR3: TGTGCCAGCAGTTCAATTGTAGGAGCCAGCGGCTACACCTTC. As protein: CASSSIVGASGYTF.

Concerning this clonotype: A junction end diverges from the germline sequence, so it may reflect a read error. This chain connects TRBV7-2 to TRBJ2-5, with D perhaps TRBD2 (5 bases). The J call could be wrong; TRBJ2-7 is a better fit for the DNA end. CDR3 length: 14 residues. Germline V gene sequence: CDR1 SGHTA, CDR2 FQGNSA. The CDR3 coding sequence is TGTGCCAGCAGCTTAGCGGGAGTTTCCTGCGAGCAGTACTTC. Its protein is CASSLAGVSCEQYF.

This chain uses TRBV7-9 with TRBJ2-4, with D maybe TRBD2 (5 bases). The V and J ends lost 1 base and 2 bases respectively, with 12 bases between them. Germline CDR1 and CDR2: SEHNR and FQNEAQ (reference sequence). The CDR3 contains 16 residues. The CDR3 sequence is CASSLEVPSPKNIQYF. The CDR3 nucleotides read TGTGCCAGCAGCTTAGAAGTGCCTAGCCCCAAAAACATTCAGTACTTC.

This clonotype was observed many times. The chain carries TRBV7-2 and TRBJ2-7; TRBD2 might be the D (5 bases). V was clipped by 3 bases and J by 5 bases, with 8 bases between them. This CDR3 is built from 12 residues. The V gene's germline CDR1 is SGHTA and CDR2 FQGNSA. The CDR3 protein is CASSFSENEQYF. CDR3 DNA: TGTGCCAGCAGCTTTAGCGAGAACGAGCAGTACTTC. Supplemented by reference TRBV7-2 and TRBJ2-7, the full variable domain reads GAGVSQSPSNKVTEKGKDVELRCDPISGHTALYWYRQSLGQGLEFLIYFQGNSAPDKSGLPSDRFSAERTGGSVSTLTIQRTQQEDSAVYLCASSFSENEQYFGPGTRLTVT.

The chain is built from TRBV7-3 and TRBJ2-1; weak D call: TRBD1 (7 bases). Per the germline V gene, CDR1 is SGHTA and CDR2 is FQGTGA. The CDR3 sequence is 18 residues long. V was cut by 5 bases and J by 1 base, with 21 bases left in between. In DNA, the CDR3 is TGTGCCAGCAGCCCCAGGGGGGCTCCCCGGGTTTCCTACAATGAGCAGTTCTTC. It codes for CASSPRGAPRVSYNEQFF.

This chain connects TRBV12-3 or TRBV12-4 to TRBJ2-2, with 9 bases aligning to TRBD2. The trim removed 7 bases at V and 5 bases at J, leaving 11 bases unmatched. CDR3 length equals 16 residues. CDR3 sequence reads: CASTRVAGEGTGELFF. Here the CDR3 DNA reads TGTGCCAGCACCAGAGTAGCGGGAGAAGGGACCGGGGAGCTGTTTTTT.

This chain uses TRBV7-9 with TRBJ2-5; D is undetermined. The CDR3 consists of 14 residues. Germline loops: CDR1 SEHNR, CDR2 FQNEAQ (reference sequence). The V end was cut by 5 bases, the J end by 11 bases, with 21 bases between. The CDR3 sequence: CASSPGASRVKQYF. CDR3 in DNA: TGTGCCAGCAGCCCAGGAGCGAGTAGGGTGAAGCAGTACTTC.

This chain connects TRBV27 to TRBJ2-1; 14 bases agree with TRBD2. This CDR3 has 14 amino acids. Trimming cost V 10 bases and J 7 bases; bases outside gene matches: 6. The V gene's germline CDR1 is MNHEY and CDR2 SMNVEV (reference sequence). The CDR3 here is CATGLAGVLNEQFF. The CDR3 DNA is TGTGCCACGGGACTAGCGGGAGTCTTGAATGAGCAGTTCTTC.

This rearrangement joins TRBV28 to TRBJ1-5; D gene uncertain. Germline values: CDR1 MDHEN, CDR2 SYDVKM. The CDR3 sequence is 12 residues long. V lost 6 bases and J lost 5, with 8 bases in between. CDR3 coding DNA: TGTGCCAGCAGAATTACTGATCAGCCCCAGCATTTT. Translated: CASRITDQPQHF.

This clonotype was seen once. One end of the junction is discordant with germline, which a read error may explain. V usage is TRBV5-1 and J usage is TRBJ2-7; 8 nucleotides align to TRBD2. In germline, CDR1 is SGHRS, CDR2 YFSETQ. The CDR3 sequence is 14 residues long. CDR3: CACSLSGSIYEQYF. In DNA form, the CDR3 reads TGCGCCTGCAGCTTGAGCGGGAGTATCTACGAGCAGTACTTC.

The CDR3 DNA reads TGTGCCAGCAGCTTCAGGGGGTCTAATGAAAAACTGTTTTTT. Its translation: CASSFRGSNEKLFF. The V and J genes are TRBV13 and TRBJ1-4, with 7 bases lining up with TRBD1. The CDR3 extends over 14 amino acids. The germline gives CDR1 PRHDT, CDR2 FYEKMQ (reference sequence). V lost 3 bases and J lost 3; bases outside the gene matches: 1.

This clonotype was observed a handful of times. The rearrangement joins TRBV29-1 to TRBJ1-4; D perhaps matches TRBD1 (6 bases). Germline CDR1 is SQVTM and CDR2 is ANQGSEA. With 4 bases removed from V and 6 bases from J, the gap between germline ends came to 9 bases. CDR3 length: 12 amino acids. DNA of the CDR3: TGCAGCGTTGGGGGGCGCGATGAAAAACTGTTTTTT. Protein product: CSVGGRDEKLFF.

This rearrangement joins TRBV7-9 to TRBJ2-1; TRBD2 matches 13 bases. The CDR3 is 17 amino acids. The germline CDR1 and CDR2 sequences are SEHNR and FQNEAQ (reference sequence). With V trimmed by 0 bases and J by 5 bases, 4 bases remained unmatched. CDR3 in DNA: TGTGCCAGCAGCTTAGCAGGGACTAGCGGGAACGACAATGAGCAGTTCTTC. Translated, it gives CASSLAGTSGNDNEQFF.

CDR3 region: CASSAGDSTDTQYF. The DNA for the CDR3 is TGCGCCAGCAGTGCCGGCGACAGCACAGATACGCAGTATTTT. The chain employs TRBV10-1 and TRBJ2-3; the D is unclear. Germline loops: CDR1 WNHNN, CDR2 SYGVQD (reference sequence). V lost 4 bases, J lost 0 bases, and 8 bases lay in between. The CDR3 sequence is 14 residues long.

This clonotype has only a few counts. The chain has TRBV20-1 and TRBJ2-7; maybe TRBD1 (5 bases). Between the trimmed V and J ends, which lost 0 bases and 1 base, there was a span of 16 bases. CDR1 is DFQATT and CDR2 is SNEGSKA in the germline V gene (reference sequence). This CDR3 region has 16 residues. CDR3 amino acids: CSARDIRAGFSYEQYF. The CDR3 DNA reads as TGCAGTGCTAGAGATATTAGGGCAGGGTTTTCCTACGAGCAGTACTTC.

CDR3 in amino acids: CSAMIRGTSGYNEQFF. CDR3 nucleotide sequence: TGCAGTGCCATGATAAGAGGGACTAGCGGGTACAATGAGCAGTTCTTC. The chain has TRBV20-1 and TRBJ2-1; 12 bases are shared with TRBD2. Trimming removed 6 bases from V and 4 bases from J; junction bases left unmatched: 10. The CDR3 runs to 16 residues. Looked up from germline, CDR1 is DFQATT and CDR2 is SNEGSKA (reference sequence).

This clonotype was seen more than once but under ten times. The J gene is TRBJ2-7, the V gene TRBV20-1, with 12 bases lining up with TRBD2. Germline CDR1 reads DFQATT; CDR2 reads SNEGSKA (reference sequence). V lost 0 bases and J lost 0; bases outside the gene matches: 3. The CDR3 has 16 amino acids. The CDR3 reads CSARDWGLAGSYEQYF. In DNA form, the CDR3 reads TGCAGTGCTAGAGATTGGGGACTAGCGGGCTCCTACGAGCAGTACTTC.

This clonotype has more than one count but fewer than ten. The V call is TRBV3-1, the J call TRBJ1-6; TRBD1 aligns across 9 bases. This CDR3 is built from 15 residues. From germline, CDR1 is LGHDT and CDR2 YNNKEL (reference sequence). V gave up 2 bases and J gave up 9 bases; unmatched junction bases: 5. The CDR3, as DNA: TGTGCCAGCAGCCAATACGACAGGGGGAGTTCACCCCTCCACTTT. Protein sequence: CASSQYDRGSSPLHF.

There are a few counts of this clonotype. This sequence joins TRBV27 and TRBJ2-7; D may be TRBD2 (5 bases). This CDR3 comprises 13 residues. CDR1 is MNHEY, CDR2 SMNVEV, per germline (reference sequence). Deletions cut 4 bases from V and 3 bases from J, with 10 bases between. The CDR3 region has the DNA TGTGCCAGCAGTTCCCGGACTCGCTACGAGCAGTACTTC. It specifies CASSSRTRYEQYF.

J is TRBJ2-3 and V is TRBV7-2, with 12 bases fitting TRBD2. The germline V gene encodes CDR1 SGHTA and CDR2 FQGNSA. The CDR3 consists of 17 residues. V trimming: 2 bases; J trimming: 3 bases; junction bases outside the gene matches: 6. The CDR3 reads CASSLRPSGRETDTQYF. The CDR3 DNA is TGTGCCAGCAGCTTAAGGCCTAGCGGGAGGGAAACAGATACGCAGTATTTT.

The rearrangement uses TRBV5-1 and TRBJ2-1; possibly TRBD1 or TRBD2 for D (5 bases each). Trimming removed 4 bases at V and 7 bases at J, with 15 bases between. Germline V lookup: CDR1 SGHRS, CDR2 YFSETQ. This CDR3 region has 14 residues. The CDR3 here is CASSATGQSNEQFF. The CDR3 coding sequence is TGCGCCAGCAGCGCCACGGGGCAGTCTAATGAGCAGTTCTTC.

The rearrangement uses TRBV15 and TRBJ2-1, with 7 positions matching TRBD2. Germline loops: CDR1 LNHNV, CDR2 YYDKDF (reference sequence). Trimming cost V 9 bases and J 2 bases; bases outside gene matches: 10. This CDR3 comprises 15 residues. The CDR3 DNA follows: TGTGCCACTTGGACTAGTTGGGGGACCTACAATGAGCAGTTCTTC. Encoded protein: CATWTSWGTYNEQFF.